Listed below are T cell receptor beta chains from one sample, sequenced in a study of identical twins. TCRdb reprocessed the 5' RACE reads with MiXCR, giving one entry per CDR3 protein. The sample includes hundreds of thousands of distinct CDR3 sequences, 6.1% of them seen just once. The material sequenced was naive T cells sorted from blood. The source of these receptors is a man between 18 and 29 years old in good health. CDR3s include the opening cysteine and the closing phenylalanine or tryptophan. Each record gives: J gene, D gene, V gene, clone size, CDR3 length, CDR3 DNA, CDR3 protein. The D gene is left open where the match is weak. Only some rows state a clone size, as once, few, many or a class for expanded clones.

TRBJ2-1	NA	TRBV15	many	15	TGTGCCACCAGCAGCGGTCAGAGCTCCTACAATGAGCAGTTCTTC	CATSSGQSSYNEQFF
TRBJ2-1	NA	TRBV10-3	many	16	TGTGCCATCAGTGTTTTAGAAGACGTCTCGGGCATTGAGCAGTTCTTC	CAISVLEDVSGIEQFF
TRBJ2-4	NA	TRBV7-8	NA	15	TGTGCCAGCAGCCCGAGGGGGGCCGATACAAACATTCAGTACTTC	CASSPRGADTNIQYF
TRBJ2-2	NA	TRBV7-6	once	15	TGTGCCAGCAGCTTAGGGCAGCCCCCCCCCGGGGAGCTGTTTTTT	CASSLGQPPPGELFF
TRBJ2-3	NA	TRBV7-9	few	17	TGTGCCAGCAGGCTGGCGGGGAAAGGTGACAACACAGATACGCAGTATTTT	CASRLAGKGDNTDTQYF
TRBJ2-7	TRBD1	TRBV20-1	few	13	TGCAGTGCTTACCGGGACAGGGCCCACGAGCAGTACTTC	CSAYRDRAHEQYF
TRBJ2-1	TRBD2	TRBV3-1	many	15	TGTGCCAGCAGCCCATCGACTAGCGGGAGACATGAGCAGTTCTTC	CASSPSTSGRHEQFF
TRBJ2-5	NA	TRBV10-3	many	14	TGTGCCATCAGTGCCTGGGCAGAGGGAGAGACCCAGTACTTC	CAISAWAEGETQYF
TRBJ2-1	TRBD2	TRBV4-3	many	14	TGCGCCAGCAGCCAGATGGGAGGGTACAATGAGCAGTTCTTC	CASSQMGGYNEQFF
TRBJ2-7	NA	TRBV6-1	many	15	TGTGCCAGCAGGAGCCGACCCGAAGTGGACTACGAGCAGTACTTC	CASRSRPEVDYEQYF
TRBJ2-5	NA	TRBV4-2	many	14	TGTGCCAGCAGCCAAGGACTGACGACGGAGACCCAGTACTTC	CASSQGLTTETQYF
TRBJ1-1	NA	TRBV12-3/TRBV12-4	few	15	TGTGCCAGCAGTTCCTCCTTCCGGAGGGGCCTTGAAGCTTTCTTT	CASSSSFRRGLEAFF
TRBJ2-7	NA	TRBV28	NA	14	TGTGCCAGCCGACCTCAGGGGAGCTCCTACGAGCAGTACTTC	CASRPQGSSYEQYF
TRBJ2-1	TRBD2	TRBV9	few	14	TGTGCCAGCAGCGTGCTAGCGGGAGGTAATGAGCAGTTCTTC	CASSVLAGGNEQFF
TRBJ2-5	NA	TRBV27	many	13	TGTGCCAGCAGTTTGCTAGGGCAAGAGACCCAGTACTTC	CASSLLGQETQYF
TRBJ2-5	NA	TRBV15	NA	16	TGTGCCACCAGCAGAGATCAGGCTAGTACTAGGGAGACCCAGTACTTC	CATSRDQASTRETQYF
TRBJ1-4	TRBD1	TRBV5-1	few	15	TGCGCCAGCAGCTACGGACAGGGGGCTGGTGAAAAACTGTTTTTT	CASSYGQGAGEKLFF
TRBJ2-7	NA	TRBV20-1	NA	13	TGCAGTGCTAGAGGGGGCCTCTCCTACGAGCAGTACTTC	CSARGGLSYEQYF
TRBJ2-7	NA	TRBV27	many	14	TGTGCCAGCAGTTTCTTGGGCAGAATCTACGAGCAGTACTTC	CASSFLGRIYEQYF
TRBJ2-1	NA	TRBV25-1	few	14	TGTGCCAGCAGTGAATATGGCAAGTACAATGAGCAGTTCTTC	CASSEYGKYNEQFF
TRBJ2-7	NA	TRBV12-3/TRBV12-4	many	14	TGTGCCAGCAGGACGGGACTGTCTCTCGGTGAGCAGTACTTC	CASRTGLSLGEQYF
TRBJ2-5	NA	TRBV7-9	many	15	TGTGCCGGGGGCGGCGGGACAATTAACCAAGAGACCCAGTACTTC	CAGGGGTINQETQYF
TRBJ2-5	NA	TRBV7-9	many	14	TGTGCCAGCAGCTTGCCGAGCTACCAAGAGACCCAGTACTTC	CASSLPSYQETQYF
TRBJ2-7	TRBD1	TRBV6-5	few	13	TGTGCCAGCAGTCACCCGACAGGGGACGAGCAGTACTTC	CASSHPTGDEQYF
TRBJ1-5	TRBD1	TRBV24-1	few	14	TGTGCCACCGCGCCGGGACAGCAAAATCAGCCCCAGCATTTT	CATAPGQQNQPQHF
TRBJ1-5	NA	TRBV20-1	many	14	TGCAGTGCTAGCCCAGGGAGTAGCAATCAGCCCCAGCATTTT	CSASPGSSNQPQHF
TRBJ2-2	NA	TRBV14	NA	15	TGTGCCAGCAGCCAATTACAGGGCTGGGGCGGGGAGCTGTTTTTT	CASSQLQGWGGELFF
TRBJ2-5	NA	TRBV7-6	many	18	TGTGCCAGCAGTCATCAAGGTCACAGGGGGGGGATACAAGAGACCCAGTACTTC	CASSHQGHRGGIQETQYF
TRBJ2-3	TRBD1	TRBV12-3/TRBV12-4	many	14	TGTGCCAGCACCATACGACAGGGGACAGATACGCAGTATTTT	CASTIRQGTDTQYF
TRBJ2-1	NA	TRBV14	NA	14	TGTGCCAGCAGCCAAAGCCCATGGGGGAATGAGCAGTTCTTC	CASSQSPWGNEQFF
TRBJ2-1	TRBD2	TRBV7-9	few	14	TGTGCCAGCAGCTCCAGGACTAGTCTCCATGAGCAGTTCTTC	CASSSRTSLHEQFF
TRBJ1-2	NA	TRBV29-1	NA	12	TGCAGCGTTATTGGTGGACACTATGGCTACACCTTC	CSVIGGHYGYTF
TRBJ2-7	TRBD2	TRBV25-1	NA	15	TGTGCCAGCAGTGAATATCGGGGGGGGCGCGACGAGCAGTACTTC	CASSEYRGGRDEQYF